The text below deals with one T cell receptor beta chain. The data stem from a study of blood T cell repertoires in COVID-19. Study at large: Spain, Italy and the United States supplied samples that represented acute and convalescent COVID-19.

Per the study methods: Estimation of nucleated cell counts was performed using reference gene primer amplification. Sequencing was performed with immunoSEQ multiplex PCR; in TCRdb, only in-frame clones are kept and a portion is missing. The D gene and trimming were derived from the DNA, and the V and J assignments and clone size from that table. Among about 200,000 clones, roughly nine tenths were seen once, and the ten largest hold under 3%. The sequencing input was PBMCs or T cells enriched from blood (not recorded which). This clonotype was sampled from a woman in her thirties or forties with acute COVID-19.

Here the CDR3 DNA reads TGTGCCAGCAGTTCCCTATCCGGGTCCAGAGAAGCTTTCTTT. Translation gives CASSSLSGSREAFF. V gene TRBV27 combines with J gene TRBJ1-1; D uncertain. Germline-derived CDR1 and CDR2 are MNHEY and SMNVEV (reference sequence). The CDR3 is 14 amino acids. The V and J ends lost 4 bases and 8 bases respectively, with 17 bases between them.